These 30 T cell receptor beta chains came from one sample sequenced in a study of radiation and T cells in renal cell carcinoma. Time point reported: baseline pretreatment blood. Treatment: 15 Gy SBRT to primary tumor, nephrectomy 4 weeks later. TCRdb's table, derived via immunoSEQ multiplex PCR, lists solely in-frame clones and lacks some. This sample carries 150,000 or so clones, around 89% of them seen once, and the ten largest clones take around 4%. Sequenced here: blood, sampled from a patient whose treatment included radiotherapy and nephrectomy. All receptors derive from a woman between 65 and 79 years old with renal cell carcinoma.

The CDR3 loop reads CASKADTDTQYF. The CDR3 nucleotides are TGTGCCAGCAAGGCAGATACTGATACGCAGTATTTT. The chain is built from TRBV25-1 and TRBJ2-3; D is ambiguous. The CDR3 has 12 amino acids. Trimming took off 7 bases at V and 6 bases at J, with 11 bases between the two ends. The germline V gene has CDR1 MGHDK and CDR2 SYGVNS.

The V gene is TRBV20-1, the J gene TRBJ1-2; no reliable D call. This CDR3 comprises 8 residues. The germline V gene encodes CDR1 DFQATT and CDR2 SNEGSKA (reference sequence). The ends were cut back, 6 bases at V and 8 bases at J, with 4 bases in the middle. CDR3 sequence: CSAPGYTF. CDR3 coding DNA: TGCAGTGCCCCGGGCTACACCTTC.

The V gene is TRBV6-5, the J gene TRBJ1-2, with D maybe TRBD1 (5 bases). CDR1 MNHEY and CDR2 SVGAGI come from the germline V gene. This CDR3 spans 15 amino acids. V lost 5 bases and J lost 7, with 20 bases in between. The CDR3 region is CASSTRGVPSSGYTF. The CDR3 nucleotides read TGTGCCAGCAGTACCCGGGGGGTCCCAAGCTCTGGCTACACCTTC.

The chain carries TRBV9 and TRBJ2-6, with unresolved D. Germline-derived CDR1 and CDR2 are SGDLS and YYNGEE. The V gene lost 2 bases and the J gene lost 2 bases, with 8 bases spanning the gap. CDR3 length equals 15 residues. CDR3 in DNA: TGTGCCAGCAGCGTCCCGTGGGCTGGGGCCAACGTCCTGACTTTC. Amino acid sequence: CASSVPWAGANVLTF.

This sequence joins TRBV19 and TRBJ1-5; 8 bases are a match to TRBD1. This CDR3 has 15 residues. Germline V gives CDR1 LNHDA, CDR2 SQIVND (reference sequence). Trimming cost V 5 bases and J 7 bases; bases outside gene matches: 10. CDR3 DNA sequence: TGTGCCAGTAGTTACGGACAGGGACGAGGCCAGCCCCAGCATTTT. Translated: CASSYGQGRGQPQHF.

The V and J genes are TRBV4-3 and TRBJ2-1, with a possible D match to TRBD2 (5 bases). Trimming took off 0 bases at V and 10 bases at J, with 13 bases between the two ends. The germline gives CDR1 LGHNA, CDR2 YSLEER. CDR3 length: 14 amino acids. CDR3 in amino acids: CASSQDAGVGEQFF. The CDR3 DNA is TGCGCCAGCAGCCAAGACGCCGGGGTTGGGGAGCAGTTCTTC.

This clone was counted once. The J gene is TRBJ2-7, the V gene TRBV30; 10 positions match TRBD1. Germline V CDR1 and CDR2: GTSNPN, SVGIG (reference sequence). V shed 3 bases and J 2 bases; nucleotides not matched to a gene: 4. CDR3 length: 14 residues. The DNA for the CDR3 is TGTGCCTGGAGCAGGACAGGGGGGACCTACGAGCAGTACTTC. Translating it yields CAWSRTGGTYEQYF.

This clone was seen only once. J is TRBJ2-7 and V is TRBV7-2; D gene unclear. CDR1 and CDR2 from the germline V gene are SGHTA and FQGNSA. The CDR3 totals 13 residues. Trimming left V 6 bases short and J 0 bases short, with 9 bases between. DNA for the CDR3: TGTGCCAGCAGTTTGCAAAGCTCCTACGAGCAGTACTTC. As protein: CASSLQSSYEQYF.

This clone has a single count. This chain links TRBV5-1 with TRBJ1-1; no definite D call. The length of the CDR3 is 16 residues. Germline V lookup: CDR1 SGHRS, CDR2 YFSETQ. The V end lost 2 bases, the J end lost 0 bases, and 14 bases lay between the germline ends. The CDR3 reads CASSFPGAGMNTEAFF. DNA of the CDR3: TGCGCCAGCAGCTTCCCAGGAGCGGGTATGAACACTGAAGCTTTCTTT.

V and J are TRBV30 and TRBJ2-5; 13 positions agree with TRBD2. The V and J ends lost 3 bases and 5 bases, in that order; junction bases with no gene match: 6. The CDR3 has 15 residues. The germline V gene has CDR1 GTSNPN and CDR2 SVGIG (reference sequence). In DNA form, the CDR3 reads TGTGCCTGGAGAGGAGGGACTAGCGGGGCTGAGACCCAGTACTTC. Translated: CAWRGGTSGAETQYF.

This sequence joins TRBV6-5 and TRBJ2-1; 10 bases line up with TRBD2. Germline V gene data show CDR1 as MNHEY and CDR2 as SVGAGI. There are 15 residues in the CDR3. The J segment lost 5 bases and the V segment lost 6 bases, leaving 7 bases of the junction unmatched. CDR3 amino acids: CASSPLAGVDNEQFF. CDR3 nucleotides: TGTGCCAGCAGCCCCCTAGCGGGGGTTGACAATGAGCAGTTCTTC.

The CDR3 nucleotides read TGTGCCAGCAGCCCTCGGACAGTGGAGCTGTTTTTT. This codes for CASSPRTVELFF. The gene calls are TRBV13 and TRBJ2-2; D is perhaps TRBD1 (6 bases). Germline-derived CDR1 and CDR2 are PRHDT and FYEKMQ (reference sequence). Deletions cut 5 bases from V and 10 bases from J, with 11 bases between. The CDR3 contains 12 residues.

This clone was seen once. The chain recombines TRBV2 with TRBJ1-4, with 8 bases identical to TRBD1. Trimming cost V 7 bases and J 14 bases; bases outside gene matches: 15. This CDR3 has 14 residues. Germline V lookup: CDR1 SNHLY, CDR2 FYNNEI. CDR3: CASTKGQGRYFLFF. The CDR3 bases are TGTGCCAGCACCAAAGGACAGGGCCGGTATTTCCTGTTTTTT.

The chain joins TRBV5-1 to TRBJ2-1; TRBD2 matches at 14 bases. V gave up 4 bases and J gave up 3 bases; unmatched junction bases: 9. The CDR3 extends over 18 amino acids. Germline V gene lookup returns CDR1 SGHRS and CDR2 YFSETQ. CDR3 nucleotides: TGCGCCAGCAGCAGGGGACTAGCGGGGGAATGGCTCTACAATGAGCAGTTCTTC. It encodes CASSRGLAGEWLYNEQFF.

The rearrangement links TRBV5-1 to TRBJ2-3; no firm D call. Germline V gene data show CDR1 as SGHRS and CDR2 as YFSETQ. Trimming removed 4 bases from V and 1 base from J, with 16 bases in between. CDR3 length equals 16 residues. The CDR3 reads CASSLTARIRTDTQYF. Written as DNA, the CDR3 is TGCGCCAGCAGCCTGACGGCCCGAATCCGCACAGATACGCAGTATTTT.

The rearrangement links TRBV13 to TRBJ1-2; D uncertain. With 6 bases removed from V and 0 bases from J, the gap between germline ends came to 14 bases. The CDR3 is 15 amino acids. Germline lookup yields CDR1 PRHDT and CDR2 FYEKMQ (reference sequence). The CDR3 sequence: CASRPRRLSNYGYTF. In nucleotides, the CDR3 is TGTGCCAGCAGACCCCGCCGACTTTCTAACTATGGCTACACCTTC.

The DNA of the CDR3 is TGTGCCAGCAGCCCCTGGAGGGCGGGCACCGGGGAGCTGTTTTTT. The encoded protein is CASSPWRAGTGELFF. The chain uses TRBV7-2 and TRBJ2-2; D might be TRBD2 (6 bases). From germline, CDR1 is SGHTA and CDR2 FQGNSA. Trimming shortened V by 5 bases and J by 4 bases, and 14 bases separated the two germline ends. CDR3 length: 15 residues.

The chain uses TRBV4-2 and TRBJ1-3; the D is unclear. The CDR3 consists of 17 residues. Trimming cost V 0 bases and J 0 bases, with 12 bases left between them. CDR1 is LGHNA and CDR2 is YNFKEQ in the germline V gene. This CDR3 is CASSQEGRLSSGNTIYF. The CDR3 DNA is TGTGCCAGCAGCCAAGAGGGTCGGTTAAGCTCTGGAAACACCATATATTTT.

This clone showed up just a few times. The chain uses TRBV7-6 and TRBJ1-5, with D perhaps matching TRBD1 (5 bases). CDR3 size: 14 residues. From germline, CDR1 is SGHVS and CDR2 FNYEAQ. V dropped 1 base and J dropped 7 bases, with 11 bases sitting between them. CDR3 coding DNA: TGTGCCAGCAGCTTAGGGGCAGGGTGGCAGCCCCAGCATTTT. It codes for CASSLGAGWQPQHF.

The chain has TRBV7-8 and TRBJ1-5; TRBD1 matches 7 bases. Germline lookup yields CDR1 SGHVS and CDR2 FQNEAQ. With 9 bases clipped from V and 4 bases from J, the junction kept 6 bases outside the gene matches. CDR3 length: 13 amino acids. CDR3 DNA: TGTGCCAGTCAGGACAGGCTAAATCAGCCCCAGCATTTT. It yields the protein CASQDRLNQPQHF.

CDR3 DNA: TGTGCCAGTAGTACAGTCCAGGGGGCAAACAATGAGCAGTTCTTC. Amino acids: CASSTVQGANNEQFF. The chain joins TRBV19 to TRBJ2-1; 8 positions match TRBD1. Unmatched junction bases numbered 7, after V lost 4 bases and J lost 5 bases. The CDR3 runs to 15 residues. Germline lookup yields CDR1 LNHDA and CDR2 SQIVND (reference sequence).

The CDR3 region has the DNA TGCGCCAGCAGCTCCCGGGGCTCTGGGGCCAACGTCCTGACTTTC. Amino acid sequence: CASSSRGSGANVLTF. This chain connects TRBV5-1 to TRBJ2-6; perhaps TRBD2 as D (5 bases). CDR1 is SGHRS, CDR2 YFSETQ, per germline. Trimming removed 3 bases at V and 0 bases at J, with 7 bases between. This CDR3 contains 15 residues.

This sequence joins TRBV9 and TRBJ2-7, with D perhaps assigned TRBD1 or TRBD2 (6 bases each). CDR1 and CDR2 (germline): SGDLS, YYNGEE. V was trimmed by 3 bases and J by 7 bases, leaving 11 bases between them. The CDR3 totals 12 residues. In DNA form, the CDR3 reads TGTGCCAGCAGCGGGGGGGCCCGAGAGCAGTACTTC. Protein: CASSGGAREQYF.

This sequence joins TRBV30 and TRBJ1-1; possible D gene TRBD1, 6 bases. V dropped 5 bases and J dropped 3 bases, with 7 bases sitting between them. The V gene's germline CDR1 is GTSNPN and CDR2 SVGIG (reference sequence). CDR3 size: 11 residues. CDR3 DNA sequence: TGTGCCTGGTACAGGGACACTGAAGCTTTCTTT. Its protein product is CAWYRDTEAFF. Variable domain in full (rest from reference TRBV30 and TRBJ1-1): SQTIHQWPATLVQPVGSPLSLECTVEGTSNPNLYWYRQAAGRGLQLLFYSVGIGQISSEVPQNLSASRPQDRQFILSSKKLLLSDSGFYLCAWYRDTEAFFGQGTRLTVV.

V gene TRBV6-1 combines with J gene TRBJ2-7; D is undetermined. V lost 0 bases, J lost 0 bases, and 9 bases lay in between. The germline V gene has CDR1 MNHNS and CDR2 SASEGT. This CDR3 has 15 amino acids. The CDR3 nucleotides are TGTGCCAGCAGTGAAGCGGCCGGTATCTCCTACGAGCAGTACTTC. Its translation: CASSEAAGISYEQYF.

The chain links TRBV7-3 to TRBJ1-4; 9 nucleotides line up with TRBD1. The CDR3 has 17 residues. Losses at the gene ends were 3 bases for V and 4 bases for J; bases not matched to a gene: 9. CDR1 is SGHTA, CDR2 FQGTGA, per germline. The CDR3 DNA reads as TGTGCCAGCAGCTTCCCACGACAGGGGGGAGGTAATGAAAAACTGTTTTTT. This gives the protein CASSFPRQGGGNEKLFF. The whole variable domain, remainder taken from reference TRBV7-3 and TRBJ1-4, is GAGVSQTPSNKVTEKGKYVELRCDPISGHTALYWYRQSLGQGPEFLIYFQGTGAADDSGLPNDRFFAVRPEGSVSTLKIQRTERGDSAVYLCASSFPRQGGGNEKLFFGSGTQLSVL.

This rearrangement joins TRBV6-1 to TRBJ1-1; D may be TRBD1 (5 bases). V lost 2 bases and J lost 1, with 11 bases in between. Per germline, CDR1 MNHNS and CDR2 SASEGT. This CDR3 spans 15 amino acids. CDR3 in amino acids: CASSEMDGTNTEAFF. CDR3 DNA: TGTGCCAGCAGTGAAATGGACGGGACGAACACTGAAGCTTTCTTT.

J is TRBJ1-6 and V is TRBV5-1; weak D call: TRBD1 (6 bases). Trimming shortened V by 2 bases and J by 5 bases, and 11 bases separated the two germline ends. Germline-derived CDR1 and CDR2 are SGHRS and YFSETQ. The length of the CDR3 is 15 residues. This CDR3 reads CASSLRDTNNSPLHF. For the CDR3, the DNA is TGCGCCAGCAGCTTAAGGGACACCAATAATTCACCCCTCCACTTT. Filled out from reference TRBV5-1 and TRBJ1-6, the complete variable domain reads KAGVTQTPRYLIKTRGQQVTLSCSPISGHRSVSWYQQTPGQGLQFLFEYFSETQRNKGNFPGRFSGRQFSNSRSEMNVSTLELGDSALYLCASSLRDTNNSPLHFGNGTRLTVT.

This clone showed up just a few times. The gene calls are TRBV2 and TRBJ2-2; D tentatively fits TRBD1 or TRBD2 (5 bases each). The length of the CDR3 is 13 residues. Germline V gives CDR1 SNHLY, CDR2 FYNNEI. Between the trimmed V and J ends, which lost 8 bases and 7 bases, there was a span of 14 bases. CDR3 protein: CASCRDGGGELFF. The CDR3 region has the DNA TGTGCCAGCTGCCGAGATGGGGGCGGGGAGCTGTTTTTT.

J is TRBJ1-4 and V is TRBV19; the D gene is possibly TRBD1 (6 bases). CDR1 and CDR2 from the germline V gene are LNHDA and SQIVND (reference sequence). The V and J ends lost 4 bases and 5 bases respectively, with 14 bases between them. The length of the CDR3 is 15 residues. The CDR3 sequence is CASSRNRVGNEKLFF. The CDR3 DNA reads as TGTGCCAGTAGTAGGAACAGGGTTGGAAATGAAAAACTGTTTTTT.